What follows are 3 T cell receptor beta chains derived from one specimen sequenced in a study of post-analysis software for immune sequencing data. Study-level points and caveats: Higher frequency in patients than in controls was seen for five TRBV segments, with TRBV5-6, TRBV5-1 and TRBV20-1 among them.

Their antigens remain unidentified. Unique molecular identifiers were carried by the TCR beta cDNA libraries. Using its own MiXCR run on the PCR reads, TCRdb lists one record per CDR3 protein. The sample has approximately 570,000 distinct CDR3 sequences, 44% seen once. Sequenced: blood. The receptors come from a girl under 18 with multiple sclerosis.

This clonotype has just a few counts. The chain recombines TRBV5-1 with TRBJ2-5; a weak D match, TRBD2 (7 bases). This CDR3 is 16 amino acids long. The germline CDR1 and CDR2 sequences are SGHRS and YFSETQ. Trimming left V 1 base short and J 1 base short, with 14 bases between. DNA for the CDR3: TGCGCCAGCAGCTTGAGCCGCGGGGGCCCCCAAGAGACCCAGTACTTC. Its translation is CASSLSRGGPQETQYF.

The V gene is TRBV30, the J gene TRBJ2-4; D is perhaps TRBD2 (5 bases). The J call may be mistaken, given a closer DNA end match to TRBJ2-5. The CDR3 has 13 residues. Germline V gene sequence: CDR1 GTSNPN, CDR2 SVGIG (reference sequence). The CDR3 region has the DNA TGTGCCTGGACAAGCGGACCGCTTGCGACCCAGTACTTC. This gives the protein CAWTSGPLATQYF.

The table lists this clonotype with a few counts. The rearrangement uses TRBV12-3 or TRBV12-4 and TRBJ2-5; a weak D match, TRBD2 (5 bases). Deletions cut 4 bases from V and 0 bases from J, with 12 bases between. This CDR3 spans 15 amino acids. The CDR3 reads CASSSPGSYQETQYF. The CDR3 DNA sequence: TGTGCCAGCAGTTCCCCGGGATCCTACCAAGAGACCCAGTACTTC.